This T cell receptor beta chain came from a study of regulatory T cells in long-lasting Graves disease. The time point here: newly diagnosed GD, antithyroid drugs for less than 3 months. With RNA extracted from PBMCs as input, the TCR library was made. For TCR beta, libraries came from iRepertoire HTBI primers and Arm-PCR of CDR3 regions. MiXCR, run by TCRdb on the multiplex PCR reads, gives a single entry per CDR3 protein. Of about 350,000 distinct CDR3 sequences in the sample, 16% were seen once. The V end was cut by 0 bases, the J end by 0 bases, with 13 bases between. Germline CDR1 and CDR2: MGHRA and YSYEKL. This CDR3 contains 17 residues. A further study also used this sample, focusing on T cells in Graves' hyperthyroidism and ophthalmopathy. That work contributes: Patients with uncontrolled infections, other autoimmune diseases, pregnancy or lactation were excluded. Separating ophthalmopathy from stable hyperthyroidism was achieved by a 13 V-J model.

The V call is TRBV4-1, the J call TRBJ2-3; D possibly corresponds to TRBD1 (6 bases). This TCR derives from a middle-aged man with Graves disease. The sequences come from peripheral blood mononuclear cells (PBMCs), collected at new diagnosis, from a patient treated with antithyroid drugs. The DNA for the CDR3 is TGCGCCAGCAGCCAAGATGGCCCAGGGGCTAGCACAGATACGCAGTATTTT. Its protein is CASSQDGPGASTDTQYF.